This T cell receptor (beta chain) was sequenced for a study of siplizumab effects on memory and regulatory T cells. Study outcomes and limitations: Unstimulated subset assignment was obtained for only a minor fraction of alloreactive clones. Assignment of a naive or memory phenotype failed for roughly 75-95% of the proliferating CD4+ or CD8+ clones. Under siplizumab, an average about 70% of mappable alloreactive CD4+ clones were Treg-derived, compared with over 25% in controls.

The CDR3 runs 18 residues. V was pared by 5 bases and J by 5 bases, with 13 bases of the junction left unmatched. The V gene's germline CDR1 is SGHTA and CDR2 FQGNSA. Each sample had about 10^5 TCR templates assayed. Assay used: immunoSEQ multiplex PCR; TCRdb lists only in-frame clones, some missing. The table has around 99,000 clones, 92% seen once. Concerning this clone: Its antigen is unidentified.

The clonotype was recovered from a human donor in good health. Sequencing was done on a sample of Tregs sorted from blood. The chain couples TRBV7-2 to TRBJ2-5, with 14 bases matching TRBD2. CDR3 nucleotides: TGTGCCAGCAGCAATAGGAGGACTAGCGGGGGGTTCAGTGAGACCCAGTACTTC. Its protein product is CASSNRRTSGGFSETQYF.